This T cell receptor beta chain was identified during a study of cytomegalovirus exposure and HLA in healthy donors. The PCR used 60 Vbeta and 13 Jbeta primers. Only in-frame clones appear in the TCRdb table, and some are missing; sequencing was by immunoSEQ multiplex PCR. The data contain 150,000 to 180,000 clones, 80% of them singletons. The germline V gene encodes CDR1 SEHNR and CDR2 FQNEAQ (reference sequence). CDR3 length: 14 amino acids. Trimming removed 1 base from V and 10 bases from J, with 11 bases in between. The V gene is TRBV7-9, the J gene TRBJ1-6; weak D call: TRBD1 (6 bases). The sequenced sample was PBMCs. This TCR was recovered from a man under 40 in good health and CMV-seropositive. The CDR3, as DNA: TGTGCCAGCAGCTTAGGCAGGGGTGGATCACCCCTCCACTTT. As protein: CASSLGRGGSPLHF.